This passage covers 2 T cell receptor beta chains from one sample sequenced in a study of blood T cells in healthy people across ages. The authors ran a second PCR of about 7 to 11 cycles using a sample-barcoded 5' primer and a J-beta primer mix. TCRdb processed the 5' RACE reads anew with MiXCR; each CDR3 protein has one entry. Of fewer than 650,000 distinct CDR3 sequences detected, about 28% appear once; the ten largest clones hold 3% to 4%. The same specimen was also included in a second study, on T cells of mothers and their children.

Sequencing input: blood. Source of these receptors: a boy between 2 and 15 years old in good health.

This clonotype was picked up a small number of times. The chain recombines TRBV5-1 with TRBJ2-1; the D gene is possibly TRBD2 (6 bases). Germline V CDR1 and CDR2: SGHRS, YFSETQ. The V and J ends lost 3 bases and 9 bases respectively, with 19 bases between them. The CDR3 has 15 amino acids. The CDR3 region is CASSSAWDSQREQFF. For the CDR3, the DNA is TGCGCCAGCAGCTCGGCTTGGGACTCTCAACGTGAGCAGTTCTTC.

This clonotype was observed a few times. V is TRBV7-2 and J is TRBJ1-1; possible D gene TRBD1, 5 bases. V lost 5 bases, J lost 1 base, and 8 bases lay in between. This CDR3 has 13 amino acids. Germline-derived CDR1 and CDR2 are SGHTA and FQGNSA. CDR3 amino acids: CASSLQANTEAFF. CDR3 sequence (DNA): TGTGCCAGCAGCCTACAGGCGAACACTGAAGCTTTCTTT.